The sequence of this T cell receptor (beta chain) was determined in a study of regulatory T cells in long-lasting Graves disease. Specified time point: newly diagnosed GD, antithyroid drugs for less than 3 months. Following extraction of RNA from PBMCs, that RNA was used to make the TCR library. The TCR beta library used iRepertoire HTBI primers with Arm-PCR amplification of CDR3. In TCRdb, the multiplex PCR reads were re-called with MiXCR into one record per CDR3 protein. The repertoire includes some 560,000 distinct CDR3 sequences, roughly 16% of them detected once, and roughly 25% sits in the top ten. The CDR3 has 15 residues. Looked up from germline, CDR1 is MNHEY and CDR2 is SVGEGT. The J segment lost 5 bases and the V segment lost 6 bases, leaving 8 bases of the junction unmatched. These sequences were also reported in another study, on T cells in Graves' hyperthyroidism and ophthalmopathy.

The sequence came from a woman aged 35 to 59 with Graves disease. This specimen consisted of peripheral blood mononuclear cells (PBMCs), obtained at new diagnosis, from a patient treated with antithyroid drugs. The chain carries TRBV6-2 or TRBV6-3 and TRBJ2-1, with 9 bases aligning to TRBD1. CDR3 in amino acids: CASSRTGVNDNEQFF. Here the CDR3 DNA reads TGTGCCAGCAGCCGGACAGGGGTTAACGACAATGAGCAGTTCTTC.